Listed below are T cell receptor beta chains from one sample, sequenced in a study of T-cell memory formation after mild COVID-19. TCRdb reanalysed the 5' RACE reads using MiXCR and keeps one entry per CDR3 protein. The table lists 150,000 to 200,000 distinct CDR3 sequences, roughly 17% of them singletons. Sequencing input: PBMCs or a T cell subset sorted from them (not recorded which). These TCRs come from an adult woman who had mild COVID-19 (a few samples of this study predate the infection). Cell type and time point are not known. The conserved cysteine and the conserved F or W are not part of the CDR3 here. Each record gives: CDR3 protein, CDR3 length, V gene, clone size, D gene. D genes are given only for firm matches. Size is stated for part of the rows, as once, few or many counts, or as a class when the clone is expanded.

ASSLVAGPQETQY | 13 | TRBV12-3/TRBV12-4 | few | TRBD2
ASSPDGGSGANVLT | 14 | TRBV18 | NA | NA
ASSSTRDRVVNEQF | 14 | TRBV7-6 | many | TRBD1
ASSPSRGEQY | 10 | TRBV7-2 | many | NA
ASSLVDYVTGELF | 13 | TRBV5-1 | NA | NA
ASSFGIGQGYTIY | 13 | TRBV12-3/TRBV12-4 | NA | TRBD1
ASSSVAYTDTRY | 12 | TRBV9 | few | NA
ASSWARAGKNIQY | 13 | TRBV6-2/TRBV6-3 | NA | NA
ASSVGKTAMGSYT | 13 | TRBV19 | few | NA
ATSDLASGARNEQF | 14 | TRBV24-1 | NA | TRBD2
SAIASGDRKQY | 11 | TRBV20-1 | few | TRBD2
ASRLGGEQY | 9 | TRBV12-3/TRBV12-4 | NA | NA
ASSLREPSYNEQF | 13 | TRBV5-5 | NA | NA
ASSSGLAGDTQY | 12 | TRBV5-4 | many | TRBD2
ATSDSRRGLAGEGQY | 15 | TRBV24-1 | many | TRBD2
ASSLGTSANTGELF | 14 | TRBV7-3 | NA | NA
SAPGRLTGNTIY | 12 | TRBV20-1 | few | NA
ASSSQGAGLEQY | 12 | TRBV5-1 | NA | TRBD1
AISDSRLVPYEQY | 13 | TRBV10-3 | NA | NA
ASSVGPGQGIYEQY | 14 | TRBV9 | NA | TRBD1
ATSESGTGGTGELF | 14 | TRBV24-1 | few | TRBD1
ASRLNTGETQY | 11 | TRBV7-2 | many | NA
ASSPPEGGKF | 10 | TRBV6-5 | NA | TRBD2
ASSTGQGQIYEQY | 13 | TRBV5-1 | few | TRBD1
ASSSRLGNRETQY | 13 | TRBV5-1 | NA | NA
SAWTDLSYEQY | 11 | TRBV20-1 | few | NA
ASSSWQGSYNEQF | 13 | TRBV6-6 | many | NA
ASSHNDDYEQY | 11 | TRBV5-1 | NA | NA
ASSQDLGGEQF | 11 | TRBV14 | many | TRBD2
ASSSTTGPQETQY | 13 | TRBV7-3 | NA | TRBD1
ASSYSRLPISQETQY | 15 | TRBV6-5 | few | NA
AIRTSQGASTDTQY | 14 | TRBV10-3 | few | NA
SGIRGTEAF | 9 | TRBV29-1 | NA | NA
ASSYPASSGGYEQY | 14 | TRBV6-6 | NA | TRBD2
ASSSRGRQGALKSTYEQY | 18 | TRBV7-2 | few | TRBD1
SARVGTRDQPQH | 12 | TRBV20-1 | NA | NA
ASSSISGRSYNEQF | 14 | TRBV7-8 | NA | TRBD2
SARGGVLEGYT | 11 | TRBV20-1 | NA | NA
ASSRNRVNQETQY | 13 | TRBV7-2 | few | NA
ASRLSGSSDTQY | 12 | TRBV12-3/TRBV12-4 | NA | TRBD2
SVEWEGTR | 8 | TRBV29-1 | NA | NA
ASNSRRQAFSYT | 12 | TRBV12-3/TRBV12-4 | NA | NA
ASSLGLGLQGSGELF | 15 | TRBV12-3/TRBV12-4 | few | TRBD1